This T cell receptor beta chain originates from a study of shared clonotypes between healthy human individuals. Overall study results and limits: The four-donor shared clonotypes exceeded non-shared clonotypes in generation probability, with non-shared ones scoring lower.

Germline values: CDR1 SGHRS, CDR2 YFSETQ. The CDR3 length is 14 residues. Trimming pared 0 bases from V and 6 bases from J, leaving 9 bases between. Using immunoSEQ multiplex PCR, the repertoire was profiled, and TCRdb retains in-frame clones only, with some absent. The table has a few hundred thousand clones, 60% to 70% seen once. For this clone: Its matching antigen is unknown.

Sequences were obtained from memory CD4+ T cells sorted from blood. Subset described: CD45RA-negative fraction. The chain uses TRBV5-1 and TRBJ2-2; either TRBD1 or TRBD2 may fit D (5 bases each). The TCR comes from a man aged 30 to 45 in good health. The CDR3 loop is CASSLDWDAGELFF. The CDR3 DNA reads TGCGCCAGCAGCTTGGACTGGGACGCCGGGGAGCTGTTTTTT.